This passage covers 23 T cell receptor beta chains from one sample sequenced in a study of blood T cell repertoires in COVID-19. TCRdb's copy holds only in-frame clones and misses some; the assay was immunoSEQ multiplex PCR. The table lists 95,000 to 150,000 clones, about 80% of them singletons. Material: peripheral blood. Source of these receptors: a human donor in a cohort sampled during active COVID-19.

The chain has TRBV3-1 (or the pseudogene TRBV3-2) and TRBJ2-6, with TRBD2 matching over 12 bases. In germline, CDR1 is LGHDT, CDR2 YNNKEL (reference sequence). The CDR3 runs 17 residues. The V and J ends lost 5 bases and 2 bases, in that order; junction bases with no gene match: 4. CDR3 protein: CASSLGLAGTGANVLTF. The CDR3 bases are TGTGCCAGCAGCTTAGGACTAGCGGGGACTGGGGCCAACGTCCTGACTTTC.

V usage is TRBV5-6 and J usage is TRBJ2-3; 7 bases fit TRBD1. The V segment lost 4 bases and the J segment 6 bases; nucleotides outside the gene matches: 11. The germline V gene encodes CDR1 SGHDT and CDR2 YYEEEE. The CDR3 is made up of 15 amino acids. CDR3 nucleotides: TGTGCCAGCAGCCCCCTAGGGACAGAGGTGGATACGCAGTATTTT. This encodes CASSPLGTEVDTQYF. Using reference TRBV5-6 and TRBJ2-3 for the parts outside the CDR3, the full variable domain is DAGVTQSPTHLIKTRGQQVTLRCSPKSGHDTVSWYQQALGQGPQFIFQYYEEEERQRGNFPDRFSGHQFPNYSSELNVNALLLGDSALYLCASSPLGTEVDTQYFGPGTRLTVL.

The J gene is TRBJ2-6, the V gene TRBV6-4; D is possibly TRBD1 (5 bases). Between the trimmed V and J ends, which lost 6 bases and 4 bases, there was a span of 10 bases. CDR1 MRHNA and CDR2 SNTAGT come from the germline V gene. CDR3 length equals 14 residues. For the CDR3, the DNA is TGTGCCAGCAGAAACAGGACCGGGGCCAACGTCCTGACTTTC. Amino acids: CASRNRTGANVLTF.

The chain couples TRBV28 to TRBJ1-1; 7 bases align to TRBD1. The V segment lost 3 bases and the J segment 7 bases; nucleotides outside the gene matches: 5. The CDR3 is made up of 13 amino acids. CDR1 and CDR2 (germline): MDHEN, SYDVKM. As DNA, the CDR3 is TGTGCCAGCAGTTTTCGTTGGACAGGTGAAGCTTTCTTT. Translated: CASSFRWTGEAFF.

This sequence joins TRBV18 and TRBJ2-1; no reliable D call. This CDR3 contains 13 residues. Germline values: CDR1 KGHSH, CDR2 LQKENI. The V and J ends lost 1 base and 14 bases respectively, with 15 bases between them. For the CDR3, the DNA is TGTGCCAGCTCACCACTCTCCGACACGCCGGAGTTCTTC. Translated, it gives CASSPLSDTPEFF.

There are a few counts of this clone. This chain connects TRBV7-8 to TRBJ2-1, with a tentative D call TRBD1 (6 bases). The CDR3 covers 16 residues. Per the germline V gene, CDR1 is SGHVS and CDR2 is FQNEAQ. V lost 3 bases and J lost 4, with 16 bases in between. DNA for the CDR3: TGTGCCAGCAGCTTTCTAGGACAGAACCTATACAATGAGCAGTTCTTC. Translating gives CASSFLGQNLYNEQFF.

CDR3 DNA sequence: TGTGCCAGCAGCCCTTGGACTAGCGGCTTCACAGATACGCAGTATTTT. Translated: CASSPWTSGFTDTQYF. This chain joins TRBV14 and TRBJ2-3; 10 nucleotides line up with TRBD2. The CDR3 spans 16 residues. The V gene end was trimmed by 4 bases and the J gene end by 2 bases; junction bases not matched to a gene: 6. CDR1 is SGHDN, CDR2 FVKESK, per germline.

The rearrangement uses TRBV5-1 and TRBJ1-4; possibly TRBD1 for D (6 bases). The CDR3 sequence is 14 residues long. Germline values: CDR1 SGHRS, CDR2 YFSETQ. Trimming left V 4 bases short and J 3 bases short, with 10 bases between. The CDR3 protein is CASSVGHPNEKLFF. Here the CDR3 DNA reads TGCGCCAGCAGCGTGGGACATCCTAATGAAAAACTGTTTTTT.

This sequence joins TRBV18 and TRBJ2-2; no definite D call. The CDR3 extends over 14 amino acids. CDR1 and CDR2 from the germline V gene are KGHSH and LQKENI. Trimming pared 3 bases from V and 3 bases from J, leaving 8 bases between. CDR3 nucleotides: TGTGCCAGCTCACCCAAGCGCGACACCGGGGAGCTGTTTTTT. Its translation: CASSPKRDTGELFF. The full variable domain, completed using reference TRBV18 and TRBJ2-2, is NAGVMQNPRHLVRRRGQEARLRCSPMKGHSHVYWYRQLPEEGLKFMVYLQKENIIDESGMPKERFSAEFPKEGPSILRIQQVVRGDSAAYFCASSPKRDTGELFFGEGSRLTVL.

V and J are TRBV10-3 and TRBJ1-5; the match to TRBD1 covers 7 bases. This CDR3 has 13 residues. After removal of 6 bases from V and 4 bases from J, the junction contained 3 bases not matched to a gene. CDR1 is ENHRY, CDR2 SYGVKD, per germline. The CDR3 DNA sequence: TGTGCCATCAGCGGGACAGAGAATCAGCCCCAGCATTTT. Protein product: CAISGTENQPQHF.

The gene calls are TRBV7-2 and TRBJ2-6; tentatively, D is TRBD1 (5 bases). The CDR3 contains 15 residues. V dropped 2 bases and J dropped 2 bases, with 7 bases sitting between them. CDR1 and CDR2 (germline): SGHTA, FQGNSA. In DNA, the CDR3 is TGTGCCAGCAGCTTAAGGACAACTGGGGCCAACGTCCTGACTTTC. Encoded protein: CASSLRTTGANVLTF.

The genes are TRBV19 and TRBJ1-5; TRBD1 might be the D (6 bases). The length of the CDR3 is 16 residues. V lost 2 bases, J lost 2 bases, and 13 bases lay in between. Germline CDR1 is LNHDA and CDR2 is SQIVND (reference sequence). The CDR3 sequence: CASSILSTGGNQPQHF. CDR3 DNA sequence: TGTGCCAGTAGTATACTTTCGACAGGCGGCAATCAGCCCCAGCATTTT.

This sequence joins TRBV25-1 and TRBJ2-3; D possibly corresponds to TRBD2 (6 bases). The CDR3 sequence is 14 residues long. Trimming removed 3 bases from V and 1 base from J, with 8 bases in between. Per the germline V gene, CDR1 is MGHDK and CDR2 is SYGVNS. For the CDR3, the DNA is TGTGCCAGCAGTGAGCGGGGCCGCACAGATACGCAGTATTTT. It is translated as CASSERGRTDTQYF.

The rearrangement uses TRBV7-6 and TRBJ2-7; D is perhaps TRBD2 (5 bases). Germline-derived CDR1 and CDR2 are SGHVS and FNYEAQ. The CDR3 extends over 14 amino acids. The germline V and J ends were trimmed by 5 bases and 1 base, with 12 bases remaining between them. CDR3 sequence (DNA): TGTGCCAGCAGCAGCCGAGGCGGGTCCTACGAGCAGTACTTC. Protein product: CASSSRGGSYEQYF.

The gene calls are TRBV28 and TRBJ2-2; 12 nucleotides line up with TRBD1. Germline V lookup: CDR1 MDHEN, CDR2 SYDVKM. V gave up 6 bases and J gave up 4 bases; unmatched junction bases: 6. The CDR3 length is 16 residues. The CDR3 reads CASRDPGQGATGELFF. The CDR3 nucleotides are TGTGCCAGCAGGGACCCGGGACAGGGGGCCACCGGGGAGCTGTTTTTT.

This chain joins TRBV5-1 and TRBJ2-5, with a tentative D call TRBD1 (6 bases). Germline loops: CDR1 SGHRS, CDR2 YFSETQ. This CDR3 is 15 amino acids long. The V gene lost 0 bases and the J gene lost 5 bases, with 14 bases spanning the gap. DNA of the CDR3: TGCGCCAGCAGCTTGGCAACAGGGAGAATGGAGACCCAGTACTTC. Protein sequence: CASSLATGRMETQYF.

The J gene is TRBJ1-4, the V gene TRBV7-2, with D perhaps matching TRBD1 (6 bases). CDR1 and CDR2 (germline): SGHTA, FQGNSA. The CDR3 is 16 residues long. Trimming took off 5 bases at V and 8 bases at J, with 21 bases between the two ends. The CDR3, as DNA: TGTGCCAGCAGCAACGGGGCGGGGGCCCGGTTAGAAAAACTGTTTTTT. Residues: CASSNGAGARLEKLFF.

The chain joins TRBV15 to TRBJ2-3, with a possible D match to TRBD1 (6 bases). The V gene's germline CDR1 is LNHNV and CDR2 YYDKDF (reference sequence). The CDR3 sequence is 18 residues long. The V end lost 2 bases, the J end lost 1 base, and 19 bases lay between the germline ends. This chain's CDR3 is CATSRRRTAYTRTDTQYF. The CDR3 DNA sequence: TGTGCCACCAGCAGAAGACGGACAGCCTATACTCGCACAGATACGCAGTATTTT.

The V and J genes are TRBV21-1 and TRBJ1-6. TRBV21-1 is designated a pseudogene. The CDR3 length is 15 residues. The CDR3 coding sequence is TGTGCCAGCAGCAAAGGGTGCTGCGGAAAGATGGGCCTCCACTTT. This encodes CASSKGCCGKMGLHF.

This clone appeared a single time. The rearrangement joins TRBV21-1 to TRBJ2-1; the D segment call TRBD2 is taken from the table without a DNA check. TRBV21-1 is reported as a pseudogene. This CDR3 region has 14 residues. CDR3: CASSAGLAVNEQFF. CDR3 nucleotides: TGTGCCAGCAGCGCGGGACTAGCAGTCAATGAGCAGTTCTTC.

The chain recombines TRBV7-2 with TRBJ1-2; TRBD1 matches at 9 bases. The CDR3 loop spans 12 amino acids. From germline, CDR1 is SGHTA and CDR2 FQGNSA. With 4 bases clipped from V and 8 bases from J, the junction kept 2 bases outside the gene matches. The CDR3 reads CASSWTGEGYTF. The CDR3 nucleotides are TGTGCCAGCAGCTGGACAGGGGAAGGCTACACCTTC. Drawing the rest from reference TRBV7-2 and TRBJ1-2, the complete variable domain is GAGVSQSPSNKVTEKGKDVELRCDPISGHTALYWYRQSLGQGLEFLIYFQGNSAPDKSGLPSDRFSAERTGGSVSTLTIQRTQQEDSAVYLCASSWTGEGYTFGSGTRLTVV.

Here the CDR3 DNA reads TGTGCCAGCTCTACATCCCGGGTTAGCGACGAGCAGTACTTC. Its translation: CASSTSRVSDEQYF. The chain uses TRBV6-1 and TRBJ2-7; D is perhaps TRBD2 (5 bases). In germline, CDR1 is MNHNS, CDR2 SASEGT. V was clipped by 8 bases and J by 5 bases, with 19 bases between them. The length of the CDR3 is 14 residues.

The chain employs TRBV15 and TRBJ2-5; 7 positions match TRBD1. The CDR3 spans 15 residues. The V segment lost 5 bases and the J segment 5 bases; nucleotides outside the gene matches: 11. Germline CDR1 and CDR2: LNHNV and YYDKDF (reference sequence). The CDR3 reads CATSRRDSGRETQYF. DNA of the CDR3: TGTGCCACCAGCCGCCGGGACAGCGGCCGGGAGACCCAGTACTTC.